This passage covers 16 T cell receptor beta chains from one sample sequenced in a study of cytomegalovirus exposure and HLA in healthy donors. PCR involved 60 Vbeta and 13 Jbeta primers. The method was immunoSEQ multiplex PCR; TCRdb's version includes in-frame clones alone and lacks a portion of them. The sample includes 150,000 or so clones, approximately 81% of them seen just once. The sequencing input was PBMCs. These receptors all stem from a male donor in good health and CMV-seronegative.

The rearrangement links TRBV10-3 to TRBJ1-6, with a weak D call TRBD1 (6 bases). This CDR3 is 14 amino acids long. Deletions cut 2 bases from V and 8 bases from J, with 10 bases between. Germline CDR1 and CDR2: ENHRY and SYGVKD. The CDR3 sequence is CAISEAGADSPLHF. CDR3 nucleotides: TGTGCCATCAGTGAGGCAGGGGCAGATTCACCCCTCCACTTT.

This rearrangement joins TRBV11-2 to TRBJ2-3, with 7 bases aligning to TRBD1. V lost 5 bases and J lost 7; bases outside the gene matches: 9. The germline gives CDR1 SGHAT, CDR2 FQNNGV. The length of the CDR3 is 14 residues. CDR3 amino acids: CASSQGQPSNTQYF. In DNA form, the CDR3 reads TGTGCCAGCAGCCAGGGACAGCCCTCAAATACGCAGTATTTT.

The V gene is TRBV28, the J gene TRBJ1-1; the D gene is possibly TRBD1 (5 bases). Germline V CDR1 and CDR2: MDHEN, SYDVKM. This CDR3 comprises 14 residues. Trimming removed 7 bases from V and 4 bases from J, with 16 bases in between. CDR3 loop: CASTPGGSTTEAFF. DNA for the CDR3: TGTGCCAGCACCCCGGGGGGGTCGACCACTGAAGCTTTCTTT. Full variable domain (rest looked up from reference TRBV28 and TRBJ1-1): DVKVTQSSRYLVKRTGEKVFLECVQDMDHENMFWYRQDPGLGLRLIYFSYDVKMKEKGDIPEGYSVSREKKERFSLILESASTNQTSMYLCASTPGGSTTEAFFGQGTRLTVV.

The rearrangement joins TRBV7-9 to TRBJ1-1, with D hard to call. The V gene's germline CDR1 is SEHNR and CDR2 FQNEAQ (reference sequence). There are 14 residues in the CDR3. Trimming cost V 5 bases and J 1 base, with 11 bases left between them. The CDR3 reads CASSPADGNTEAFF. The DNA for the CDR3 is TGTGCCAGCAGCCCCGCGGATGGGAACACTGAAGCTTTCTTT.

The chain links TRBV2 to TRBJ2-7, with D possibly TRBD1 on 6 matching bases. CDR3 length: 17 amino acids. In germline, CDR1 is SNHLY, CDR2 FYNNEI. V lost 8 bases to trimming and J lost 3 bases, with 26 bases between them. The CDR3 reads CASLYGTHFVEIYEQYF. The CDR3 DNA follows: TGTGCCAGCTTATACGGGACACATTTTGTCGAAATCTACGAGCAGTACTTC.

The chain recombines TRBV5-4 with TRBJ2-7, with D possibly TRBD1 on 6 matching bases. Germline V gene sequence: CDR1 SGHNT, CDR2 YYREEE (reference sequence). CDR3 size: 14 residues. Deletions cut 0 bases from V and 2 bases from J, with 9 bases between. The CDR3 region is CASSLGTETYEQYF. The CDR3 DNA is TGTGCCAGCAGCTTGGGGACAGAAACCTACGAGCAGTACTTC.

The rearrangement links TRBV19 to TRBJ1-1, with 9 positions matching TRBD1. CDR1 and CDR2 from the germline V gene are LNHDA and SQIVND (reference sequence). V shed 6 bases and J 0 bases; nucleotides not matched to a gene: 8. The CDR3 length is 16 residues. The CDR3 DNA reads TGTGCCAGTAGCCCTGGACAGGGGAGTGTGAACACTGAAGCTTTCTTT. Amino acid sequence: CASSPGQGSVNTEAFF.

J is TRBJ2-3 and V is TRBV1; the table assigns TRBD1, which was not confirmed against the DNA. TRBV1 is reported as a pseudogene. CDR3 size: 18 residues. The DNA for the CDR3 is TGCACCAGCAGCCAAGATCGGTTGGGCAGGGGAAGCACAGATACGCAGTATTTT. It specifies CTSSQDRLGRGSTDTQYF.

This clone was observed a handful of times. The V gene is TRBV29-1, the J gene TRBJ1-1; maybe TRBD1 (5 bases). Germline values: CDR1 SQVTM, CDR2 ANQGSEA. This CDR3 spans 11 amino acids. The V end was cut by 5 bases, the J end by 5 bases, with 9 bases between. The CDR3 bases are TGCAGCGTTCAACGGGGGACTGAAGCTTTCTTT. Protein product: CSVQRGTEAFF.

As concerns this clone: At the DNA level, this CDR3 is encoded by other sequences in the same sample as well. The V gene is TRBV18, the J gene TRBJ1-1, with 8 positions matching TRBD1. V was pared by 2 bases and J by 6 bases, with 8 bases of the junction left unmatched. The germline gives CDR1 KGHSH, CDR2 LQKENI. This CDR3 spans 15 amino acids. The DNA of the CDR3 is TGTGCCAGCTCACCAGGGGACAGGTCCATCCCTGAAGCTTTCTTT. Protein sequence: CASSPGDRSIPEAFF.

The chain uses TRBV6-1 and TRBJ1-2; D call uncertain. The CDR3 is made up of 15 amino acids. Per the germline V gene, CDR1 is MNHNS and CDR2 is SASEGT. V was shortened by 3 bases and J by 5 bases, with 16 bases between the two germline ends. The CDR3 is CASSEAPGGSYGYTF. For the CDR3, the DNA is TGTGCCAGCAGTGAGGCCCCGGGAGGGTCGTATGGCTACACCTTC.

This clone was recorded once. The chain carries TRBV29-1 and TRBJ1-1, with D unclear. The CDR3 runs to 14 residues. Per germline, CDR1 SQVTM and CDR2 ANQGSEA. The V end lost 4 bases, the J end lost 1 base, and 13 bases lay between the germline ends. The CDR3 DNA reads TGCAGCGTTGTACCGAGCGGGCCGAACACTGAAGCTTTCTTT. Translated, it gives CSVVPSGPNTEAFF.

Regarding this clone: Other nucleotide sequences in the sample specify the same CDR3. The chain carries TRBV27 and TRBJ1-4; D might be TRBD1 (5 bases). CDR1 is MNHEY, CDR2 SMNVEV, per germline (reference sequence). The CDR3 sequence is 16 residues long. The CDR3 here is CASQRDGLIGGEKLFF. CDR3 bases: TGTGCTAGTCAAAGGGACGGACTCATCGGGGGTGAAAAACTGTTTTTT.

The gene calls are TRBV7-9 and TRBJ1-4; a weak D match, TRBD1 (5 bases). The length of the CDR3 is 13 residues. Trimming removed 5 bases at V and 6 bases at J, with 10 bases between. In germline, CDR1 is SEHNR, CDR2 FQNEAQ (reference sequence). CDR3 loop: CASSPGGDEKLFF. In DNA form, the CDR3 reads TGTGCCAGCAGCCCGGGGGGGGATGAAAAACTGTTTTTT.

The CDR3 sequence is CASGFGQALEHEQYF. The CDR3 coding sequence is TGTGCTAGTGGTTTCGGACAAGCTCTGGAACACGAGCAGTACTTC. V and J are TRBV12-5 and TRBJ2-7; possibly TRBD1 for D (5 bases). Germline V lookup: CDR1 LGHNT, CDR2 FRNRAP. V shed 3 bases and J shed 5 bases, with 17 bases lying between them. The CDR3 extends over 15 amino acids.

The J gene is TRBJ1-6, the V gene TRBV6-5; D gene ambiguous. Trimming shortened V by 6 bases and J by 7 bases, and 10 bases separated the two germline ends. This CDR3 contains 13 residues. CDR1 MNHEY and CDR2 SVGAGI come from the germline V gene. The CDR3 DNA reads as TGTGCCAGCAGCCTCTCGGGGAATTCACCCCTCCACTTT. Translated: CASSLSGNSPLHF.